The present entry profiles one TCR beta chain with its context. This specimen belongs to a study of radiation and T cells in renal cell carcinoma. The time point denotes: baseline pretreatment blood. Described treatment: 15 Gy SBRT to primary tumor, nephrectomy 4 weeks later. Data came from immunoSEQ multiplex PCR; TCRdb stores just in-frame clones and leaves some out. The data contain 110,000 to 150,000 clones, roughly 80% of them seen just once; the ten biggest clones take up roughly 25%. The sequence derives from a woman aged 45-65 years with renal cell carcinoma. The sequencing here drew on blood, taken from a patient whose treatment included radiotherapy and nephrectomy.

The CDR3 DNA follows: TGTGCCAGCAGCCAAGTTGCGGGGGCGGCCTACAATGAGCAGTTCTTC. Amino acid sequence: CASSQVAGAAYNEQFF. V and J are TRBV14 and TRBJ2-1, with D perhaps matching TRBD2 (7 bases). With 1 base removed from V and 2 bases from J, the gap between germline ends came to 12 bases. CDR1 is SGHDN, CDR2 FVKESK, per germline. The CDR3 has 16 residues. The full variable domain, completed using reference TRBV14 and TRBJ2-1, is EAGVTQFPSHSVIEKGQTVTLRCDPISGHDNLYWYRRVMGKEIKFLLHFVKESKQDESGMPNNRFLAERTGGTYSTLKVQPAELEDSGVYFCASSQVAGAAYNEQFFGPGTRLTVL.